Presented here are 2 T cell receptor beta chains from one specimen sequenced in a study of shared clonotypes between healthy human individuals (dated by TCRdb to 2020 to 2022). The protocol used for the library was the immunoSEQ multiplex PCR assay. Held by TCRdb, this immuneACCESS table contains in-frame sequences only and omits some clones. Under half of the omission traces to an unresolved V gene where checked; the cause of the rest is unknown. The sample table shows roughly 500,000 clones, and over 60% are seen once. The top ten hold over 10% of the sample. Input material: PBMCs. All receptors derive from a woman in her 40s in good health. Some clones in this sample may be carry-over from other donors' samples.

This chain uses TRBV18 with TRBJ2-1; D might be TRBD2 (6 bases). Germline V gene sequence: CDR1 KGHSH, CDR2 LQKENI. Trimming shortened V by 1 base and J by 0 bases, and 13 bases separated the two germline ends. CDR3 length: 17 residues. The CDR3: CASSPRGAVNSYNEQFF. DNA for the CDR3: TGTGCCAGCTCACCACGCGGGGCAGTAAACTCCTACAATGAGCAGTTCTTC.

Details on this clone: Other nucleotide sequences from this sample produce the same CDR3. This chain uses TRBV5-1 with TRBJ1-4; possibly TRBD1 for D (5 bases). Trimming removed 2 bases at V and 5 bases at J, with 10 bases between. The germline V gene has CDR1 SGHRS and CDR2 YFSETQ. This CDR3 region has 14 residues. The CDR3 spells CASSLGQGNEKLFF. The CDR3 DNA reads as TGCGCCAGCAGCTTAGGGCAGGGAAATGAAAAACTGTTTTTT.